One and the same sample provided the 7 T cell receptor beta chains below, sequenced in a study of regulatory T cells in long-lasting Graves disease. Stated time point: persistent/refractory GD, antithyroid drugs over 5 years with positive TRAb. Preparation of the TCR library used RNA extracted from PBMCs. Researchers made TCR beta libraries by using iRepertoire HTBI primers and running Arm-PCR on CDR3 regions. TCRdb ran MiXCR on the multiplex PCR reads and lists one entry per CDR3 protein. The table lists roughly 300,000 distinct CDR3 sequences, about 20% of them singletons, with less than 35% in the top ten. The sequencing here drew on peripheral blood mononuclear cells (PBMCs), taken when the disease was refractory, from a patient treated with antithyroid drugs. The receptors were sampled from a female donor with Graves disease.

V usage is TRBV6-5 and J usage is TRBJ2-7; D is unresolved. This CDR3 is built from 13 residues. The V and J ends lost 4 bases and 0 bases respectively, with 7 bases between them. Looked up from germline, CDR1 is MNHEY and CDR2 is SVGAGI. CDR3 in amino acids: CASSSRLSYEQYF. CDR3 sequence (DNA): TGTGCCAGCAGTTCACGTCTCTCCTACGAGCAGTACTTC.

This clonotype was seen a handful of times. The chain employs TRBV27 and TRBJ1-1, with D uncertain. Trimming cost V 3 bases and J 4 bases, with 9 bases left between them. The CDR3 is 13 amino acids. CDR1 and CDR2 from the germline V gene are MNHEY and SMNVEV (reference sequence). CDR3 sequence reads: CASSFSWGTEAFF. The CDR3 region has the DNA TGTGCCAGCAGTTTTAGTTGGGGCACTGAAGCTTTCTTT.

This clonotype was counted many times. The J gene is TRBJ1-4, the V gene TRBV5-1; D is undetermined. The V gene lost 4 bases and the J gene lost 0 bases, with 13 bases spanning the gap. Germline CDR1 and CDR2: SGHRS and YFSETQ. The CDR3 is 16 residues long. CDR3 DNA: TGCGCCAGCAGCATTTACCACAGTGCAACTAATGAAAAACTGTTTTTT. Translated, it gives CASSIYHSATNEKLFF. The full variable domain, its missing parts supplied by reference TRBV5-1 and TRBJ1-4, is KAGVTQTPRYLIKTRGQQVTLSCSPISGHRSVSWYQQTPGQGLQFLFEYFSETQRNKGNFPGRFSGRQFSNSRSEMNVSTLELGDSALYLCASSIYHSATNEKLFFGSGTQLSVL.

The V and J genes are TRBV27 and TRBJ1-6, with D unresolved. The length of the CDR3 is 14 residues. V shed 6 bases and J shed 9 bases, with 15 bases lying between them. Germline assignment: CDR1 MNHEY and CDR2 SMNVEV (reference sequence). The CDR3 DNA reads TGTGCCAGCAGGGACGGGGTTGGATTTTCACCCCTCCACTTT. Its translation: CASRDGVGFSPLHF.

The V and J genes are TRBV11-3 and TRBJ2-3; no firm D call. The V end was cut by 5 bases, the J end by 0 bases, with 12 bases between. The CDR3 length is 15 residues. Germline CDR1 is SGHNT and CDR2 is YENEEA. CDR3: CASSHYLTSTDTQYF. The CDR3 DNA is TGTGCCAGCAGCCATTATTTGACTAGCACAGATACGCAGTATTTT. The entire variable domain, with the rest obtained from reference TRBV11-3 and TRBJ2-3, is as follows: EAGVVQSPRYKIIEKKQPVAFWCNPISGHNTLYWYLQNLGQGPELLIRYENEEAVDDSQLPKDRFSAERLKGVDSTLKIQPAELGDSAVYLCASSHYLTSTDTQYFGPGTRLTVL.

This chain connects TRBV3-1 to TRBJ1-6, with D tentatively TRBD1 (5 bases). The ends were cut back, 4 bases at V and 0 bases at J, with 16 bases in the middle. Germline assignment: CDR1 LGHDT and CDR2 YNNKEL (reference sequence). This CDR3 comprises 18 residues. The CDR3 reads CASSRGTPESSYNSPLHF. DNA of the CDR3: TGTGCCAGCAGCCGTGGGACCCCCGAAAGCTCCTATAATTCACCCCTCCACTTT.

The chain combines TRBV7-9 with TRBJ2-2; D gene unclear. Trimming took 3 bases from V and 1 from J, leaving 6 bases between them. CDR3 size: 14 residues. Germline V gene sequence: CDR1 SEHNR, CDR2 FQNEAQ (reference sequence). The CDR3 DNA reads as TGTGCCAGCAGCTTTTACAGGAACACCGGGGAGCTGTTTTTT. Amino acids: CASSFYRNTGELFF. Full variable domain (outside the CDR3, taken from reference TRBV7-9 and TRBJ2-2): DTGVSQNPRHKITKRGQNVTFRCDPISEHNRLYWYRQTLGQGPEFLTYFQNEAQLEKSRLLSDRFSAERPKGSFSTLEIQRTEQGDSAMYLCASSFYRNTGELFFGEGSRLTVL.